This entry is about one T cell receptor beta chain. Its antigen target is currently unknown. No base quality values were provided; no much bigger clone lies one nucleotide off. This sample stems from a study of tumor-infiltrating lymphocytes in localized non-small cell lung cancer (dated by TCRdb to the early 2020s). Some background on the complete study: Several histologies were represented in the cohort, which also included both smokers and never-smokers as well as patients whose samples were collected after neoadjuvant chemotherapy. Each patient contributed resected tumor tissue and uninvolved lung tissue from the same patient, described as non-adjacent to the tumor. TCR sequencing was one of several integrated assays, alongside flow cytometry, multiplex immunofluorescence, RNA-seq, exome sequencing and proteomics, applied to the same patients. The overall ICON cohort comprised 150 surgical patients with localized non-small cell lung cancer whose tumors were resected. The paired tumor versus uninvolved lung comparison of immunoSEQ T-cell fraction included under 60 patients.

The CDR3, cysteine through phenylalanine, is 17 amino acids long. The only DNA kept is the CDR3, 51 bases in frame from the first base. The germline V gene gives CDR1 as SNHLY and CDR2 as FYNNEI. Here V drops 6 bases and J drops 4 bases, and the junction holds 12 bases not matched to any gene. The T-cell fraction in tumor and uninvolved lung tissue was obtained from TCR sequencing using the immunoSEQ assay. On the authors' methods: In the survival analysis, patients were divided into a high T-cell fraction group (upper tertile) and a low T-cell fraction group (lower two tertiles), and the two groups were compared using a log-rank test. A signed-rank test was used to test paired tumor versus uninvolved lung differences in T-cell fraction. Held by TCRdb, this immuneACCESS table contains in-frame sequences only and omits some clones. Under half of the omission traces to an unresolved V gene where checked; the cause of the rest is unknown. V, J and clone size derive from that table, while D and trimming were established from the DNA sequence. The sample records about 16,000 clones, 55% to 75% of which are singletons. The top ten hold over 5% of the sample.

Enrollment in ICON was initiated in 2016, and the last patient was enrolled in 2018. In a subcohort of 65 to 85 patients, fresh tumor and matched uninvolved tissue were collected for in-depth immune analyses, with TCR sequencing among those analyses. TCR sequencing was performed on DNA isolated from bulk tissue, without cell sorting. General study outcomes and caveats: TCRbeta sequencing supported higher T cell infiltration in tumors than in uninvolved lung tissue, consistent with immunofluorescence CD3 counts. No difference in TCR-derived T-cell fraction was observed between the flow cytometry-defined immunotypes IM1 (good prognosis) and IM2 (poor prognosis). Since assay coverage differed from patient to patient depending on how much tissue was available, TCR sequencing was done for only a subset of the cohort. Recurrence-free survival showed no association with tumor T-cell fraction from TCR sequencing (p = 0.61). Different pieces of the same tissue were used for different assays, so technical variation could not be separated from intratumor heterogeneity.

The sequence links TRBV2 to TRBJ1-6, with 7 middle bases fitting TRBD1. Sequenced: lung tumor tissue. This TCR was recovered from a human donor with non-small cell lung cancer. The DNA sequence is as follows: TGTGCCAGCAGCGTTACGACCGGGACAGTTTATAATTCACCCCTCCACTTT. Protein translation: CASSVTTGTVYNSPLHF.